This TCR beta chain was documented in a study of cytomegalovirus exposure and HLA in healthy donors. Study overall: The 500 to 850 first-cohort repertoires and the 95 to 150 validation repertoires shared the same platform, a later analysis reported. Study-level findings and limits: A subsequent analysis found that TCR clusters from the first cohort also tended to co-occur in the 120 or so validation repertoires, with about 93% of cluster scores above 0. Through in vitro validation, a few CMV-associated chains were shown to be specific for CMV antigens.

A note on this clone: The antigen remains unidentified.

TCRdb keeps only in-frame clones here, not all; method: immunoSEQ multiplex PCR. The sample holds under 200,000 clones, roughly 90% seen once. This TCR came from a woman under 30 in good health and CMV-seronegative. Specimen: PBMCs.

The DNA of the CDR3 is TGCAGCGTTGAAGGATTGGGGACAGGTTTTGTCTATGGCTACACCTTC. It specifies CSVEGLGTGFVYGYTF. The V gene is TRBV29-1, the J gene TRBJ1-2, with 8 nucleotides matching TRBD1. After removal of 1 base from V and 4 bases from J, the junction contained 11 bases not matched to a gene. The CDR3 consists of 16 residues. The germline V gene has CDR1 SQVTM and CDR2 ANQGSEA.